The clone carrying this T cell receptor beta chain was counted ten times or more. Its antigen is undetermined. The source of the sample is a study of CD8 T cells in ankylosing spondylitis. Each CDR3 protein gets one entry after TCRdb re-called the 5' RACE reads with MiXCR. The table has under 250,000 distinct CDR3 sequences, 30% to 40% seen once. Findings of the study overall: Before this, some motif variants had been reported in reactive arthritis synovial fluid and blood.

The sequence derives from a male donor with ankylosing spondylitis or in good health (not recorded which). Sequencing was carried out using blood, either unsorted or a sorted T cell fraction (not recorded which).

DNA for the CDR3: TGTGCCAGCAGTTACGGCACGGGGCGCAATGAGCAGTTCTTC. Translation gives CASSYGTGRNEQFF. The chain is built from TRBV6-5 and TRBJ2-1; D possibly uses TRBD1 or TRBD2 (5 bases each). Germline assignment: CDR1 MNHEY and CDR2 SVGAGI. V dropped 2 bases and J dropped 6 bases, with 11 bases sitting between them. The CDR3 runs 14 residues.